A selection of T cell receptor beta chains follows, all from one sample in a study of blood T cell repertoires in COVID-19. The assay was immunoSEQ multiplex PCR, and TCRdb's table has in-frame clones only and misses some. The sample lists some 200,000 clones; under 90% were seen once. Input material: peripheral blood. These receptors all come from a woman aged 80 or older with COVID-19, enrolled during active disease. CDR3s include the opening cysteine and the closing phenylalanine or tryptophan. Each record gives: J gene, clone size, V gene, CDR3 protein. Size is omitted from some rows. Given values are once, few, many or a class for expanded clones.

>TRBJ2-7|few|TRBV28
CASNTYWDSTYEQYF
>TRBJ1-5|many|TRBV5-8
CASSLPTGGQPQHF
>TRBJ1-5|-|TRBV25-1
CASPPGRGSNQPQHF
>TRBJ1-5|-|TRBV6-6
CASSPGHTGAANQPQHF
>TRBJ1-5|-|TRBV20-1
CSASGIAGNQPQHF
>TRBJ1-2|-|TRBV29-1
CGFSSRPHYTF
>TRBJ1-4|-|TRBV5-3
CARSWAGGKEKLFF
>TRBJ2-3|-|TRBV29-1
CSVEEDRKSIRYF
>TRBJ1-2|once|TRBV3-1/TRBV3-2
CASSKATVNYGYTF
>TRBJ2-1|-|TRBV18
CASSRDRGSYNEQFF
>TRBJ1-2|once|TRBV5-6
CASSPSQILHYGYTF
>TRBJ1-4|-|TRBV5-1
CASSPGQGEKLFF
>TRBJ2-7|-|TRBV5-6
CASSLGLAATYEQYF
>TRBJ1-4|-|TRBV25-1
CASSGTTGDGEKLFF
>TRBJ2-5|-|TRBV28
CSHGTHNLETQYF
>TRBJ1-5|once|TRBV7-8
CASSRSIDQPQHF
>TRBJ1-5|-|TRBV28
CASSPPGALNQPQHF
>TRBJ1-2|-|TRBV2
CASSDPGTHGYTF
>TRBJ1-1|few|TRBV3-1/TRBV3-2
CASTQTDTPGEAFF
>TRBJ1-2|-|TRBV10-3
CAISGGQNYGYTF
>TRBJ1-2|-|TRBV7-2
CASSGRTMNYGYTF
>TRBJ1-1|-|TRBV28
CASSAHPTGGETAFF
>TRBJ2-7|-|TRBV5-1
CASSSGQGAFEQYF
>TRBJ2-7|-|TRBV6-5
CASSYGRGGFEQYF
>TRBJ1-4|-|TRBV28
CASRGGTFEKLFF
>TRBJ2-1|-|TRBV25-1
CASRTSGGYNEQFF
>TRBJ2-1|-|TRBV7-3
CASSSEPGLHYNEQFF
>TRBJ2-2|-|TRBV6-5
CASWDRGTNTGELFF
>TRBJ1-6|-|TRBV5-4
CASSFFDSRSSPLHF
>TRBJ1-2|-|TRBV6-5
CAIRDSLYGYTF
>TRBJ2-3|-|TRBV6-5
CASSYSSGRGLDTQYF
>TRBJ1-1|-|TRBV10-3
CAISRQGNTEAFF